This passage covers 9 T cell receptor beta chains from one sample sequenced in a study of blood T cell repertoires in COVID-19. Only in-frame clones appear in the TCRdb table, and some are missing; sequencing was by immunoSEQ multiplex PCR. This sample has about 140,000 clones; around 85% occur once, and the top ten carry around 2.9%. Specimen: peripheral blood. The source of these receptors is a middle-aged man with acute or convalescent COVID-19.

The chain is built from TRBV28 and TRBJ1-5; no clear D gene. This CDR3 has 15 amino acids. Germline V gives CDR1 MDHEN, CDR2 SYDVKM. The V and J ends lost 7 bases and 11 bases respectively, with 24 bases between them. CDR3 sequence: CASTFLDSAGWTQHF. CDR3 nucleotide sequence: TGTGCCAGCACCTTCTTGGACTCGGCCGGGTGGACCCAGCATTTT.

The genes are TRBV2 and TRBJ1-2; tentative D call: TRBD1 (6 bases). The germline CDR1 and CDR2 sequences are SNHLY and FYNNEI. The CDR3 consists of 12 residues. The V and J ends lost 8 bases and 8 bases respectively, with 15 bases between them. CDR3 sequence: CASRTERFGYTF. The CDR3 DNA reads as TGTGCCAGCCGGACAGAGCGTTTCGGCTACACCTTC.

The chain combines TRBV7-8 with TRBJ1-2, with TRBD1 as a possible D gene (5 bases). Between the trimmed V and J ends, which lost 1 base and 2 bases, there was a span of 8 bases. The CDR3 consists of 14 residues. Germline V gene lookup returns CDR1 SGHVS and CDR2 FQNEAQ. CDR3 loop: CASSLGGVNYGYTF. The CDR3 nucleotides are TGTGCCAGCAGCTTAGGGGGGGTCAACTATGGCTACACCTTC.

J is TRBJ1-4 and V is TRBV20-1; 10 bases fit TRBD1. Germline CDR1 is DFQATT and CDR2 is SNEGSKA (reference sequence). This CDR3 has 16 amino acids. The V gene end was trimmed by 3 bases and the J gene end by 3 bases; junction bases not matched to a gene: 7. In DNA, the CDR3 is TGCAGTGCTAGTCGGACAGGGGGTTTCGCTAATGAAAAACTGTTTTTT. It specifies CSASRTGGFANEKLFF.

V gene TRBV5-1 combines with J gene TRBJ1-1; the D gene is possibly TRBD1 (6 bases). This CDR3 comprises 12 residues. Per germline, CDR1 SGHRS and CDR2 YFSETQ. V gave up 0 bases and J gave up 11 bases, with 11 bases separating them. As DNA, the CDR3 is TGCGCCAGCAGCTTGGAACAGGGATATGCTTTCTTT. It is translated as CASSLEQGYAFF.

This chain uses TRBV3-1 (or the pseudogene TRBV3-2) with TRBJ2-1; TRBD1 matches 10 bases. CDR1 LGHDT and CDR2 YNNKEL come from the germline V gene (reference sequence). V lost 7 bases, J lost 4 bases, and 4 bases stayed unmatched. This CDR3 comprises 14 residues. The CDR3 loop is CASNSGQGYNEQFF. CDR3 DNA: TGTGCCAGCAATTCGGGACAGGGGTACAATGAGCAGTTCTTC.

The rearrangement links TRBV19 to TRBJ1-2, with no clear D. The V end was cut by 5 bases, the J end by 2 bases, with 6 bases between. The CDR3 is made up of 12 amino acids. The V gene's germline CDR1 is LNHDA and CDR2 SQIVND (reference sequence). The CDR3 sequence: CASSARNYGYTF. The CDR3, as DNA: TGTGCCAGTAGTGCACGGAACTATGGCTACACCTTC.

The chain employs TRBV7-9 and TRBJ1-1; 8 bases fit TRBD1. CDR1 is SEHNR and CDR2 is FQNEAQ in the germline V gene (reference sequence). The CDR3 extends over 15 amino acids. J gave up 7 bases and V 5 bases, and 12 bases lay outside the gene matches. The CDR3 bases are TGTGCCAGCAGCGTTTTGGGGCAGGGGGCGGGTGAAGCTTTCTTT. Amino acids: CASSVLGQGAGEAFF. Full variable domain (missing parts from reference TRBV7-9 and TRBJ1-1): DTGVSQNPRHKITKRGQNVTFRCDPISEHNRLYWYRQTLGQGPEFLTYFQNEAQLEKSRLLSDRFSAERPKGSFSTLEIQRTEQGDSAMYLCASSVLGQGAGEAFFGQGTRLTVV.

J is TRBJ1-5 and V is TRBV30; 10 nucleotides line up with TRBD1. The CDR3 consists of 14 residues. Germline values: CDR1 GTSNPN, CDR2 SVGIG (reference sequence). V shed 0 bases and J 7 bases; nucleotides not matched to a gene: 3. This CDR3 is CAWSVGTGEQPQHF. In DNA, the CDR3 is TGTGCCTGGAGTGTAGGGACAGGGGAACAGCCCCAGCATTTT.